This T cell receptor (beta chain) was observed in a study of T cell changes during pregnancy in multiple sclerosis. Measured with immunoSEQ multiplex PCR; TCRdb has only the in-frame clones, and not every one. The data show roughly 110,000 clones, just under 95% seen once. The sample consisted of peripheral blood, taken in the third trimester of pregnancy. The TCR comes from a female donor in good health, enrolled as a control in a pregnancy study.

The CDR3 spells CASSKDTGSYGYTF. CDR3 nucleotide sequence: TGTGCCAGCAGCAAAGATACAGGGTCTTATGGCTACACCTTC. This chain connects TRBV7-2 to TRBJ1-2, with D possibly being TRBD1 (6 bases). The V end was cut by 5 bases, the J end by 5 bases, with 15 bases between. This CDR3 is 14 amino acids long. The germline CDR1 and CDR2 sequences are SGHTA and FQGNSA.